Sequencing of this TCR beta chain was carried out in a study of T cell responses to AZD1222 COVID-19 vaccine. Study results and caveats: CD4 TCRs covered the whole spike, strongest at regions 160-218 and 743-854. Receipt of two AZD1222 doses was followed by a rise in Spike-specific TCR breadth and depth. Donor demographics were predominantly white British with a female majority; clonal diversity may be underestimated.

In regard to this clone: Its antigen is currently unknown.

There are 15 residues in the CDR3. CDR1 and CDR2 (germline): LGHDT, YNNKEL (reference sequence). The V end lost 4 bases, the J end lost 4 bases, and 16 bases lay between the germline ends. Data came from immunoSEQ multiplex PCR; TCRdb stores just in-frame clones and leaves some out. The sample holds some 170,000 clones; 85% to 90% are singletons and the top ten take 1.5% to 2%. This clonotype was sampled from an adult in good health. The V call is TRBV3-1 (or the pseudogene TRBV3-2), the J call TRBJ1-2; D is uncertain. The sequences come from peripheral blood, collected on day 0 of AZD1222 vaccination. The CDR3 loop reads CASSLEDGLIYGYTF. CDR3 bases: TGTGCCAGCAGCCTAGAGGACGGATTAATCTATGGCTACACCTTC.